This TCR beta chain was captured in a study of shared clonotypes between healthy human individuals (dated by TCRdb to 2018 to 2021). Background on the whole study: The cohort comprised a couple of women and three men aged 18 to 49 years. Each donor's leukapheresis produced roughly between roughly 0.85 and 10 billion PBMCs. Blood TCR repertoires of roughly 5 healthy adults were deeply sequenced to estimate repertoire size and the extent of clonotype sharing between individuals. For each donor, CD4 naive and CD4 memory were each run on three plates, CD8 naive on two plates, and CD8 memory on one plate. Libraries were prepared and TCR repertoires were sequenced by different laboratories using diverse techniques, in order to increase sequencing depth and limit assay-specific biases. Results the study describes overall, beyond this receptor: Incomplete sequencing was indicated by rarefaction of sorted-subset datasets, despite the large sequencing depth. Larger estimated clonotype richness was generally found for naive subsets than for memory subsets. Based on pairwise subsampling, the degree of clonotype sharing among donors was expected to be affected by sequencing depth. Clonotypes shared by all four sorted-subset donors showed higher generation probabilities than non-shared clonotypes. Sharing across a few donors was observed for about 4.8% of naive CD4, over 3% of naive CD8, 2% to 2.5% of memory CD4, and about 0.4% of memory CD8 clonotypes. The genetic and exposure-history diversity represented was limited by the small number of donors. Sampling was limited to blood, and TCR repertoires in tissue likely differ from TCR repertoires in blood.

A word on this clone: What antigen it recognizes has not been identified. No much larger clone is present one base from it, and per-base qualities are unavailable. In the same sample, other DNA sequences code for this CDR3.

The CDR3 runs 14 residues from the cysteine to the phenylalanine. Solely the CDR3 DNA is kept, with 42 bases framed from the first base. Relative to germline, V is missing 2 bases and J is missing 5 bases, with 3 bases of the junction outside any gene match. CDR1 and CDR2 were assigned from the germline V gene (reference sequence) as MNHEY and SMNVEV. TCR CDR3 regions were amplified from genomic DNA by multiplex PCR using the deep immunoSEQ assay. For each cell subset, the extracted genomic DNA was distributed evenly across all wells of several immunoSEQ 96-well plates, and each plate served as one replicate. For sorted subsets, roughly 190 ng of genomic DNA, equivalent to 25,000 to 30,000 T cell genomes, went into each replicate PCR. The purified libraries were quantified using a Qubit 3.0 fluorometer, sized with a Bioanalyzer 2100, and then quantified again using the KAPA Library Quantification kit. A separate single-read 150-cycle Illumina NextSeq 550 flow cell was used to sequence each immunoSEQ 96-well plate. The original methods were these. Because the immunoSEQ output included only junctional sequences and no quality scores, the filtering could not be the same as the filtering used for full-length reads. To assign V/J genes and CDR3, sequences were annotated against IMGT germline references using PyIR, a Python wrapper for IgBLAST v1.9. Reads were removed for weak V/J assignments (E-value above 1e-6), missing CDR3, stop codons, out-of-frame junctions, or ambiguous translated residues. V3J clonotypes were defined as sequences sharing the same inferred V gene, J gene, and CDR3 amino acid sequence. Percentage overlap between repertoires was computed as shared unique clonotypes divided by the size of the smaller repertoire. Richness of each repertoire was evaluated using RTK rarefaction, the Chao1 estimator, and Recon v2.1 estimates of unobserved clonotypes. OLGA was used to compute generation probabilities for all TCRbeta clonotypes that the gDNA method yielded from a handful of donors. TCRdb mirrors the immuneACCESS table, restricted to in-frame sequences. Some clones are absent from its copies; in checked studies, under half trace to an unresolved V gene, and the reason for the others is unknown. Clone size and V and J calls were adopted from that table, with D and trimming inferred from the DNA. This sample is represented by about 2 million clones; roughly 96% of them were singletons. The ten largest make up around 0.13% of the sample.

The donors were healthy, HIV-negative adults who had no recently reported acute infections or vaccinations. Every donor was a Caucasian adult residing in Nashville, Tennessee, USA. CD4+ T cells were enriched by magnetic negative selection; naive cells were then positively selected on CD45RA, and the negative fraction formed the memory subset. After blood collection by leukapheresis, PBMCs were isolated using Ficoll-Histopaque density gradient centrifugation and then cryopreserved in the vapor phase of liquid nitrogen. Purity and quantity of every magnetically sorted T cell population were checked by analytical flow cytometry. Each sorted fraction had its genomic DNA isolated and then quantified by UV absorbance on a Nanodrop 2000c.

The sample was naive CD4+ T cells sorted from blood. Per the publication, the cell subset or site label means: CD45RA+ positively selected. This sequence uses TRBV27 and TRBJ1-5; 7 bases in the middle match TRBD1. This clonotype was obtained from a man aged 18 to 29 in good health. CDR3 region: CASSLVGGHQPQHF. The DNA sequence is as follows: TGTGCCAGCAGTTTAGTAGGGGGCCATCAGCCCCAGCATTTT.